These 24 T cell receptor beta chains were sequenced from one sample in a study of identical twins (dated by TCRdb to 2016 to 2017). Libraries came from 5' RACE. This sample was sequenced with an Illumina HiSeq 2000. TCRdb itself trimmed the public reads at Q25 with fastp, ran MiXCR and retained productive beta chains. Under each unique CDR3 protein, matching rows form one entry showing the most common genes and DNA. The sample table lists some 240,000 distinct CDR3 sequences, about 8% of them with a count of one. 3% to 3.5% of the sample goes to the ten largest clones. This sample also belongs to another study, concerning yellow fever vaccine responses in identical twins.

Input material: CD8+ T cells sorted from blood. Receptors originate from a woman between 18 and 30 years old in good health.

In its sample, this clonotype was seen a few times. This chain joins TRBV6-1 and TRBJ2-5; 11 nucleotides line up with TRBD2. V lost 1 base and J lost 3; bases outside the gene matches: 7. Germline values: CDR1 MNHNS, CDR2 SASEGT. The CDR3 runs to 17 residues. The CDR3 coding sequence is TGTGCCAGCAGTGAAGTTGGGGTAGCGGGGGGGAAAGAGACCCAGTACTTC. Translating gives CASSEVGVAGGKETQYF.

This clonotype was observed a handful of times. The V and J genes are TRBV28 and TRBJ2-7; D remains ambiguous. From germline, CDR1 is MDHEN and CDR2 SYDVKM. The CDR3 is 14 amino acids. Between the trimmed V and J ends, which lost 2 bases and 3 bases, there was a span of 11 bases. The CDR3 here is CASSLGQLYYEQYF. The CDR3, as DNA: TGTGCCAGCAGTTTAGGGCAACTCTACTACGAGCAGTACTTC.

The CDR3 sequence is CASSQGWTNTGELFF. For the CDR3, the DNA is TGCGCCAGCAGCCAAGGTTGGACCAACACCGGGGAGCTGTTTTTT. V gene TRBV4-1 combines with J gene TRBJ2-2; D is ambiguous. CDR1 is MGHRA, CDR2 YSYEKL, per germline. V was pared by 1 base and J by 2 bases, with 8 bases between. The CDR3 runs 15 residues.

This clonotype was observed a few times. As DNA, the CDR3 is TGTGCCAGCAGCCCCGTATCTGGGGCCAACGTCCTGACTTTC. Translated: CASSPVSGANVLTF. The chain has TRBV7-9 and TRBJ2-6; D call uncertain. The CDR3 is 14 residues long. V was shortened by 5 bases and J by 1 base, with 6 bases between the two germline ends. Germline V CDR1 and CDR2: SEHNR, FQNEAQ (reference sequence).

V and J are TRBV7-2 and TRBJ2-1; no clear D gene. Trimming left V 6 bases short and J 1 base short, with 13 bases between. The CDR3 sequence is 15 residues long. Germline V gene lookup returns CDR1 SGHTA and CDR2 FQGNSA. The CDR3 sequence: CASRPWEASYNEQFF. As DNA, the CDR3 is TGTGCCAGCAGACCCTGGGAAGCGTCCTACAATGAGCAGTTCTTC.

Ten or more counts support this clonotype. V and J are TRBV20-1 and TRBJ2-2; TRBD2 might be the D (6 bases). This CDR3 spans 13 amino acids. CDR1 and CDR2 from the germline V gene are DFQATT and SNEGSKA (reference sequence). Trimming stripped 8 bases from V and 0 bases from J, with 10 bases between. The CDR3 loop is CSSTSPNTGELFF. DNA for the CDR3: TGCAGTTCAACTAGCCCGAACACCGGGGAGCTGTTTTTT.

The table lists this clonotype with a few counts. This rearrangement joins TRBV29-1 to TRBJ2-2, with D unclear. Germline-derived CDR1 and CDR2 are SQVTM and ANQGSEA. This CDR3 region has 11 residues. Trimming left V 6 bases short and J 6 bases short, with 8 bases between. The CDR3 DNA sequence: TGCAGCGTACCCCGGGCCGGGGAGCTGTTTTTT. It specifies CSVPRAGELFF.

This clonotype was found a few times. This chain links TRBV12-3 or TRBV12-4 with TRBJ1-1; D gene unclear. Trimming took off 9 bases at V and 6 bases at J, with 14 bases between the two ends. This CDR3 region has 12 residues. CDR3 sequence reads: CASQAAGPEAFF. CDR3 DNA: TGTGCCAGTCAGGCGGCTGGGCCTGAAGCTTTCTTT.

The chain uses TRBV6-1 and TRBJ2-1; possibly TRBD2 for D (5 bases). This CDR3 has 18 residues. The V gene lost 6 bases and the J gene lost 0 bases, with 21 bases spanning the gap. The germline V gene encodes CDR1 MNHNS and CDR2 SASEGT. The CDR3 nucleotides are TGTGCCAGCAGACGATACACCCTTCCGGGGAGCTCCTACAATGAGCAGTTCTTC. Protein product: CASRRYTLPGSSYNEQFF.

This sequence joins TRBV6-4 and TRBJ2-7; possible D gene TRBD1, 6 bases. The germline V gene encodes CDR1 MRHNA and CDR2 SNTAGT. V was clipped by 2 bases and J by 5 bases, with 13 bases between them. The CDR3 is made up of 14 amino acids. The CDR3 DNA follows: TGTGCCAGCAGTGACCGGACAGAGGAGAACGAGCAGTACTTC. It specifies CASSDRTEENEQYF.

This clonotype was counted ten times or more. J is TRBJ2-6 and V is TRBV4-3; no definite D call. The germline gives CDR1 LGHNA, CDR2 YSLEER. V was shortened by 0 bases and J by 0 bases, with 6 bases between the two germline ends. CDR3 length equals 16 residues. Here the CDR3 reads CASSQDRNSGANVLTF. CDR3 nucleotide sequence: TGCGCCAGCAGCCAAGATCGCAACTCTGGGGCCAACGTCCTGACTTTC.

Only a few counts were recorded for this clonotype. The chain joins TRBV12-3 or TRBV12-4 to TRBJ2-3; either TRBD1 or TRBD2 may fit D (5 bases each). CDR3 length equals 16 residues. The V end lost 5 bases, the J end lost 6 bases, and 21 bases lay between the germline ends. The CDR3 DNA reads TGTGCCAGCAGTCCCCTTTTAGGGGAGCGCTCCGATACGCAGTATTTT. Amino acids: CASSPLLGERSDTQYF.

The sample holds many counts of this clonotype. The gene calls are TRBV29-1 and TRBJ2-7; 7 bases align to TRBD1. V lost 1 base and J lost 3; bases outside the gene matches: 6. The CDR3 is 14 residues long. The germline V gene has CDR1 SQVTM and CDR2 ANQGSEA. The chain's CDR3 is CSVEVVDRNYEQYF. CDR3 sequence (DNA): TGCAGCGTTGAAGTGGTGGACAGGAACTACGAGCAGTACTTC.

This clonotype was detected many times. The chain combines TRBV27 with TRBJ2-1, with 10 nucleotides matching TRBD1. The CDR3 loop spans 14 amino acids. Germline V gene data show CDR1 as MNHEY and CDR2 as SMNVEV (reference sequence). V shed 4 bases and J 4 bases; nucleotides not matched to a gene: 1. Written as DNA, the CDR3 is TGTGCCAGCAGTTGGACAGGGGGTTACAATGAGCAGTTCTTC. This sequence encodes CASSWTGGYNEQFF.

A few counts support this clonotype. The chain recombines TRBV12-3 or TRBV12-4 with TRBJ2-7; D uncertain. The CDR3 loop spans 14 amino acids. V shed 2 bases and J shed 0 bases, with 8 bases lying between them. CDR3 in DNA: TGTGCCAGCAGTTTAAGCCAGTACTCCTACGAGCAGTACTTC. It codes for CASSLSQYSYEQYF.

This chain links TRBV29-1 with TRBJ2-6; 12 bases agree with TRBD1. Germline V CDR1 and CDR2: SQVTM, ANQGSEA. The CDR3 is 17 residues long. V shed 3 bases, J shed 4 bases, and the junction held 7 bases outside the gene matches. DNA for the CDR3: TGCAGCGTTGAGCACCGGGACAGGGGGCCAGGGGCCAACGTCCTGACTTTC. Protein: CSVEHRDRGPGANVLTF. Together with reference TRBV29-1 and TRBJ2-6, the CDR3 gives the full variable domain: SAVISQKPSRDICQRGTSLTIQCQVDSQVTMMFWYRQQPGQSLTLIATANQGSEATYESGFVIDKFPISRPNLTFSTLTVSNMSPEDSSIYLCSVEHRDRGPGANVLTFGAGSRLTVL.

CDR3 DNA sequence: TGCGCCAGCAGCCAAGATCTCGTGAGGCCCGGGACAGAAGAAGACTTAGACTATAATTCACCCCTCCACTTT. Translated: CASSQDLVRPGTEEDLDYNSPLHF. The chain joins TRBV4-1 to TRBJ1-6; TRBD1 agrees at 7 bases. V shed 0 bases, J shed 3 bases, and the junction held 26 bases outside the gene matches. CDR1 and CDR2 (germline): MGHRA, YSYEKL. The CDR3 runs to 24 residues.

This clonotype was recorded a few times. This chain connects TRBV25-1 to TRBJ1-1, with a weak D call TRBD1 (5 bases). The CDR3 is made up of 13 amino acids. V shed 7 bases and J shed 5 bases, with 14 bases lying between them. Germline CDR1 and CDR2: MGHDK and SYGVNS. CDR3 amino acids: CASTAGGTTEAFF. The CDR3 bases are TGTGCCAGCACCGCCGGGGGGACGACTGAAGCTTTCTTT.

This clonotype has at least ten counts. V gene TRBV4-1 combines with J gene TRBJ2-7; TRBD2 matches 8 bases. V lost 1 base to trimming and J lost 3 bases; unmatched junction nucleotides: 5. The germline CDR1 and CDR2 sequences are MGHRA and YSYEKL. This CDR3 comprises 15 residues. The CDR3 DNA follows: TGCGCCAGCAGCCAAGCTATAGCGGGAATCTACGAGCAGTACTTC. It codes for CASSQAIAGIYEQYF.

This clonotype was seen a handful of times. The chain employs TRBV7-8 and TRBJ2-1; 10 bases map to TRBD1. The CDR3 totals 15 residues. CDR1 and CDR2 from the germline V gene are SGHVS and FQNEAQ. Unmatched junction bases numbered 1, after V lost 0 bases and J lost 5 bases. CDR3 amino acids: CASSLAGQGNNEQFF. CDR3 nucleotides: TGTGCCAGCAGCTTAGCGGGACAGGGGAACAATGAGCAGTTCTTC.

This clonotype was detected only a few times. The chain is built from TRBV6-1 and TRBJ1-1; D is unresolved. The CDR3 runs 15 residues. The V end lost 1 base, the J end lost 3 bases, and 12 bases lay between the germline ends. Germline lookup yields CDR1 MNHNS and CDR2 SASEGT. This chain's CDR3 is CASSEVPGWDTEAFF. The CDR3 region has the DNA TGTGCCAGCAGTGAAGTCCCGGGGTGGGACACTGAAGCTTTCTTT.

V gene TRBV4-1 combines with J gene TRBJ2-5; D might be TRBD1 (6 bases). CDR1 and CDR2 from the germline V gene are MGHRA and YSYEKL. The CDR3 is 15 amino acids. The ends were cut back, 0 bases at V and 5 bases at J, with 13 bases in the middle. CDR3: CASSQDHWGLETQYF. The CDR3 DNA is TGCGCCAGCAGCCAAGATCATTGGGGGCTTGAGACCCAGTACTTC.

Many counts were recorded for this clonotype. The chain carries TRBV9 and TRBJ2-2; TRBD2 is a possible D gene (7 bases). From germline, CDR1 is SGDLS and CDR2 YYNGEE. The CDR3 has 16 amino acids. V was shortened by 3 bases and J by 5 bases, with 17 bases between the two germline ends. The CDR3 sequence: CASSAAGHLRTGELFF. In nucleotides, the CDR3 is TGTGCCAGCAGCGCAGCGGGACACCTGAGGACCGGGGAGCTGTTTTTT.

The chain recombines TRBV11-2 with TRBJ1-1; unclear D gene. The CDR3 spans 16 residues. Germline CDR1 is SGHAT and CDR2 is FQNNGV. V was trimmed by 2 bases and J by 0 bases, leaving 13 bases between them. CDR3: CASSLLRPGMNTEAFF. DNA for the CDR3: TGTGCCAGCAGCTTACTAAGACCGGGCATGAACACTGAAGCTTTCTTT.